This TCR beta chain comes out of a study of OX40 agonist ivuxolimab in advanced cancers. Study background: Head and neck, renal cell, melanoma or hepatocellular carcinoma were the cancers that dose-escalation patients had. Aged roughly 23 to 79 with a mean of approximately 57 years, they were around 83% male. General study points: Both blood CD4+ and CD8+ T cells showed clonal growth by week 6 at 0.1 to 3.0 mg/kg.

Worth noting for this clone: Its antigen is not known.

Sequenced by immunoSEQ multiplex PCR; TCRdb stores in-frame clones only, minus some. The repertoire holds 30,000 to 35,000 clones, nearly 75% seen once, with roughly 19% in the top ten. Trimming took off 3 bases at V and 5 bases at J, with 16 bases between the two ends. The CDR3 spans 15 residues. CDR1 and CDR2 from the germline V gene are ENHRY and SYGVKD. This TCR derives from an adult with an advanced solid tumor such as melanoma, head and neck, liver or kidney cancer. The chain joins TRBV10-3 to TRBJ1-2, with unresolved D. The material sequenced was CD4+ or CD8+ T cells sorted from blood, taken in a trial of the OX40 agonist ivuxolimab. The CDR3 loop is CAISERGSSVYGYTF. CDR3 bases: TGTGCCATCAGTGAACGAGGGAGCAGCGTATATGGCTACACCTTC.